This TCR beta chain came from a study of immune evolution from preneoplasia to lung adenocarcinoma. The data were produced by immunoSEQ multiplex PCR, yet TCRdb's version contains in-frame clones alone and is incomplete. The sample has approximately 3,000 clones, 40% to 60% seen once. General study findings and limits: Later-stage lesions seemingly showed higher T cell density and diversity than normal lung.

About this clone itself: The antigen is not known.

This CDR3 contains 16 residues. This rearrangement joins TRBV1 to TRBJ2-5. TRBV1 is a pseudogene segment. The sequenced material came from FFPE normal lung tissue adjacent to the tumor. The clonotype originates from a person aged 50 to 59 with lung adenocarcinoma. The CDR3 region is CTSSQAPGDGQETQYF. DNA for the CDR3: TGCACCAGCAGCCAAGCCCCCGGGGACGGGCAAGAGACCCAGTACTTC.